A single sample is the source of the 5 T cell receptor beta chains below, sequenced in a study of T cells in Graves' hyperthyroidism and ophthalmopathy. Using RNA transcripts as the source, TCR beta CDR3 regions were amplified. First-round RT-PCR with HTBI primers amplified the TCR CDR3 region. TCRdb used MiXCR to reprocess the multiplex PCR reads, holding one entry per CDR3 protein. Of 530,000 or so distinct CDR3 sequences listed, 46% are singletons. Sequences were obtained from peripheral blood or thyroid tissue (not recorded which). These receptors came from a woman in her late teens or twenties with Graves' hyperthyroidism.

This clonotype has at least ten counts. This chain uses TRBV19 with TRBJ2-7; 8 bases fit TRBD2. Germline trimming cut 7 bases from V and 3 bases from J; bases unmatched to any gene: 8. The CDR3 contains 14 residues. From germline, CDR1 is LNHDA and CDR2 SQIVND (reference sequence). CDR3 coding DNA: TGTGCCAGTACTAGGACTAGCTCCGGCTACGAGCAGTACTTC. Translation: CASTRTSSGYEQYF.

The V gene is TRBV30, the J gene TRBJ2-5; D remains unclear. CDR3 length equals 13 residues. V lost 3 bases and J 4 bases, leaving 12 bases between the germline ends. Germline CDR1 is GTSNPN and CDR2 is SVGIG (reference sequence). The CDR3 loop reads CAWRDGGRETQYF. The CDR3 coding sequence is TGTGCCTGGAGGGATGGCGGTAGAGAGACCCAGTACTTC.

This clonotype has more than one count but fewer than ten. The chain couples TRBV5-1 to TRBJ1-5; D gene unclear. This CDR3 has 17 residues. CDR1 is SGHRS and CDR2 is YFSETQ in the germline V gene. The V and J ends lost 0 bases and 0 bases respectively, with 13 bases between them. Here the CDR3 DNA reads TGCGCCAGCAGCTTGGCCCGTGGGTGGGCTAGCAATCAGCCCCAGCATTTT. Translation: CASSLARGWASNQPQHF.

This clonotype was picked up many times. The V call is TRBV27, the J call TRBJ2-5; 8 nucleotides agree with TRBD1. Germline V CDR1 and CDR2: MNHEY, SMNVEV (reference sequence). The CDR3 consists of 14 residues. With 6 bases clipped from V and 5 bases from J, the junction kept 8 bases outside the gene matches. CDR3 amino acids: CASSNGQGTETQYF. DNA for the CDR3: TGTGCCAGCAGCAACGGACAGGGAACCGAGACCCAGTACTTC.

Points on this clonotype: At one of its ends the junction is not consistent with the germline gene, which may arise from a read error. The rearrangement links TRBV10-3 to TRBJ1-4; no clear D gene. The germline CDR1 and CDR2 sequences are ENHRY and SYGVKD. This CDR3 is built from 13 residues. The CDR3 spells CAISNVGNGKLFF. In DNA form, the CDR3 reads TGTGCCATCAGTAACGTGGGTAATGGAAAACTGTTTTTT.